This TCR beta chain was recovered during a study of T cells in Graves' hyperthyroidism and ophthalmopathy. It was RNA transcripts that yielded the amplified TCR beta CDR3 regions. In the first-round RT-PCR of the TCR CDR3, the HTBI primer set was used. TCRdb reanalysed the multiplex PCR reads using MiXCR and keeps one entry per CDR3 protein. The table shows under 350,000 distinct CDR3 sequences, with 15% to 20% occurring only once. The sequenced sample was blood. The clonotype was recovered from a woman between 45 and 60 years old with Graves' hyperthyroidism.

As DNA, the CDR3 is TGTGCCTGGAGGGACAGGGGCGCTGAAGCTTTCTTT. Its protein is CAWRDRGAEAFF. V is TRBV30 and J is TRBJ1-1; 9 nucleotides line up with TRBD1. Germline V CDR1 and CDR2: GTSNPN, SVGIG (reference sequence). The CDR3 contains 12 residues. V shed 3 bases, J shed 6 bases, and the junction held 2 bases outside the gene matches.